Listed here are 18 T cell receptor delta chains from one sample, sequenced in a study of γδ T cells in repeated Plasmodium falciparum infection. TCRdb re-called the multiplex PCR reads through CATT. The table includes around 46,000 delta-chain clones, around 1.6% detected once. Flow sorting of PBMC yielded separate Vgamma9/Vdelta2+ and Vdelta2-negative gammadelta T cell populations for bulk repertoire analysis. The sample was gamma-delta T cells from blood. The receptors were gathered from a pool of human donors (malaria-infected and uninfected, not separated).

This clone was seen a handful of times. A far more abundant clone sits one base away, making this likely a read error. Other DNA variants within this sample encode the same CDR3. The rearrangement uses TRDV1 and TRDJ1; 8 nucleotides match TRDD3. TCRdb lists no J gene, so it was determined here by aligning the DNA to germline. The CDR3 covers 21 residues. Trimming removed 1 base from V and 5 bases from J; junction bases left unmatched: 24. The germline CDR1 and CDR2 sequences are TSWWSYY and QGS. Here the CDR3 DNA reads TGTGCTCTTGGGGAACATATGGCGGCCTACTGGGGGGCCCGGTGGACAGATAAACTCATCTTT. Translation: CALGEHMAAYWGARWTDKLIF.

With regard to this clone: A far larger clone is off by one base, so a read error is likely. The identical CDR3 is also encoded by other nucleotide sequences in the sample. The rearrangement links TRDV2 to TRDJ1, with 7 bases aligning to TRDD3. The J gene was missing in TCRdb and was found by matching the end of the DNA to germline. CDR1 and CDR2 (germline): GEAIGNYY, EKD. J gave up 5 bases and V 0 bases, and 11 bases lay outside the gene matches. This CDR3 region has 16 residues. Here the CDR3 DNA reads TGTGCCTGTGACACCGCGGGGGATCGTGGCACTGATAAACTCATCTTT. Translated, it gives CACDTAGDRGTDKLIF.

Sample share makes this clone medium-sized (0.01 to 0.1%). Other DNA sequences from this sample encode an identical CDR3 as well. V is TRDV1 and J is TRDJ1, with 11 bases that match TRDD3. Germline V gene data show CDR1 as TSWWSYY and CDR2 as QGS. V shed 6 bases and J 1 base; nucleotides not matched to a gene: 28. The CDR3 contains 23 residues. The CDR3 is CALGATRISPVLGDRFGTDKLIF. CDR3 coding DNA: TGTGCTCTTGGCGCGACGCGGATTTCCCCCGTACTGGGGGATAGATTTGGCACCGATAAACTCATCTTT.

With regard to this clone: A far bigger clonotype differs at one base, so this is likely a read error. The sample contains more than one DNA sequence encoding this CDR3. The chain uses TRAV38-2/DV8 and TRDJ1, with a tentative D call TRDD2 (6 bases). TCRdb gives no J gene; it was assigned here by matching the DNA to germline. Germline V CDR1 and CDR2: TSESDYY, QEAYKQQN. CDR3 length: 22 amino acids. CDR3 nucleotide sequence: TGTGCTTATAGGAGCGTACTTCCTCGGTGTTGGTTGGGGACCTCGTACACAGATAAACTCATCTTT. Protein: CAYRSVLPRCWLGTSYTDKLIF.

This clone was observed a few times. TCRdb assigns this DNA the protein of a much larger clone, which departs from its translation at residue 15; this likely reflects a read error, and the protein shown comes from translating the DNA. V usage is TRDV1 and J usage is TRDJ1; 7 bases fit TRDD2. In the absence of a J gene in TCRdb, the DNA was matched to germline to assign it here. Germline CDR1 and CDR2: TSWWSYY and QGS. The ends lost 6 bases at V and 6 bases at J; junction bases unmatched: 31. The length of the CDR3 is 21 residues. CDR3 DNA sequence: TGTGCTCTTGGAATTTTTGCGAATTCCTACCGTCGCTGGTACCGGAGTAATAAACTCATCTTT. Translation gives CALGIFANSYRRWYRSNKLIF.

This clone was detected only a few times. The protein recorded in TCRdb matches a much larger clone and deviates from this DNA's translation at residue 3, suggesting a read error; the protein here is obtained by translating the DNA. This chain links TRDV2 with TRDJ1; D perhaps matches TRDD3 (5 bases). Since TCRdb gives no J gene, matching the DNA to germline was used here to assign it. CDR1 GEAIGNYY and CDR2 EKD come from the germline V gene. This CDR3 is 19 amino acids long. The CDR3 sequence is CARDPLRSPGVPYTDKLIF. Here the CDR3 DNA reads TGTGCCCGTGACCCCCTCCGTTCACCGGGGGTCCCGTACACCGATAAACTCATCTTT.

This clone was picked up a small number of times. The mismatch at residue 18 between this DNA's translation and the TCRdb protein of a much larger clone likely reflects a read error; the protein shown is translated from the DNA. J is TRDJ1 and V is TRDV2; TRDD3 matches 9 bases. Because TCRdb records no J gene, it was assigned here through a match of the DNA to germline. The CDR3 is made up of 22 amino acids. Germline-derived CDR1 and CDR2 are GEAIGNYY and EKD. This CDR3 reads CACDKRPRRGDTPNSYTVKLIF. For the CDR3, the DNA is TGTGCCTGTGATAAACGCCCTCGTCGGGGGGATACCCCAAACTCGTACACCGTTAAACTCATCTTT.

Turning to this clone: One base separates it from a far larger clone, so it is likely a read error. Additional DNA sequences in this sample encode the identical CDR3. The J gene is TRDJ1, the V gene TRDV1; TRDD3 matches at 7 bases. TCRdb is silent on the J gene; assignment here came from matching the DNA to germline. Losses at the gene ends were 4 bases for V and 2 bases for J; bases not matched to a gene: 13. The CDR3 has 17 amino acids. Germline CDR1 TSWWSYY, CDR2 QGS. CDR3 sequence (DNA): TGTGCTCTTGGGGCGGGGGATGGTCTAGAGGAAACCGATAAACTCATCTTT. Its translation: CALGAGDGLEETDKLIF.

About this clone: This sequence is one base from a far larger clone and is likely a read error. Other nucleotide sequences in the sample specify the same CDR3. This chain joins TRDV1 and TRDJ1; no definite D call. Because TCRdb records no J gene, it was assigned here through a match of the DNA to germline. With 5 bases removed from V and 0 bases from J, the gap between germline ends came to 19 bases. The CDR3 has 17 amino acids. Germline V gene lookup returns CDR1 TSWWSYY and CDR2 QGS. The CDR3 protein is CALGRYEGLGDTDKLIF. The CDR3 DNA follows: TGTGCTCTTGGGAGGTACGAGGGGTTGGGAGACACCGATAAACTCATCTTT.

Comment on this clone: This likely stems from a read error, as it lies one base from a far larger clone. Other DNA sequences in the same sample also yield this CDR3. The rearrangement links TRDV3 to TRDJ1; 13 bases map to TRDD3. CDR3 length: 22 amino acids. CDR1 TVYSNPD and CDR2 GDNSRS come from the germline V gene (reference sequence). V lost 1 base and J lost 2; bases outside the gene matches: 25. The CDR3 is CAFKLIGPTYKLGDTPTDKLIF. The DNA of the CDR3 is TGTGCCTTTAAGCTAATTGGGCCTACATACAAACTGGGGGATACGCCGACCGATAAACTCATCTTT.

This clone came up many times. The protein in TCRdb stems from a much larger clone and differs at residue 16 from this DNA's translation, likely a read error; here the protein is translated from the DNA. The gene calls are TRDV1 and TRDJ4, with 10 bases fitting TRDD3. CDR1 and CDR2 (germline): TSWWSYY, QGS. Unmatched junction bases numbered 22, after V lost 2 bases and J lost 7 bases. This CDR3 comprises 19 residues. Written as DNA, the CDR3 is TGTGCTCTTGGGGAATTTCATTTCCTTCGTACTGGGGGATGGGTGGACCTGATCTTT. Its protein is CALGEFHFLRTGGWVDLIF.

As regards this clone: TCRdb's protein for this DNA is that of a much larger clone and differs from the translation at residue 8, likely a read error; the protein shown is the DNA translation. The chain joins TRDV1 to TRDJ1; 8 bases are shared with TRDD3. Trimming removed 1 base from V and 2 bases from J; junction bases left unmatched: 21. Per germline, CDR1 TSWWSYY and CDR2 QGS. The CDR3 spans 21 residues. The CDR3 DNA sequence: TGTGCTCTTGGGGAACATATGACGGCCTACTGGGGGGCCCGGTGGACCGATAAACTCATCTTT. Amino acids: CALGEHMTAYWGARWTDKLIF.

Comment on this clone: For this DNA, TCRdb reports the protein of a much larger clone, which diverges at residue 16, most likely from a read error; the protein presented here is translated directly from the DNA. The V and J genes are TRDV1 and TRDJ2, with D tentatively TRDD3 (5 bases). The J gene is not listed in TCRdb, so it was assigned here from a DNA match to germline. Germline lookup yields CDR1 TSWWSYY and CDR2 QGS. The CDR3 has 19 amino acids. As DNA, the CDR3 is TGTGCTCTTGGGGAAGTGGCTATCGCGACTGGCGTTGGGGCAGCAAAACTCTTCTTT. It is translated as CALGEVAIATGVGAAKLFF.

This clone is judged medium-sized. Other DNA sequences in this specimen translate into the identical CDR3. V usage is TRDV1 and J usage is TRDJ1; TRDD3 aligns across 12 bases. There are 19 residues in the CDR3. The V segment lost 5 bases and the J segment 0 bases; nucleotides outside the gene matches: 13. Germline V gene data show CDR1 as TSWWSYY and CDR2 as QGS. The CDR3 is CALGNVLGDTEGYTDKLIF. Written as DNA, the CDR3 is TGTGCTCTTGGGAACGTACTGGGGGATACAGAGGGGTACACCGATAAACTCATCTTT.

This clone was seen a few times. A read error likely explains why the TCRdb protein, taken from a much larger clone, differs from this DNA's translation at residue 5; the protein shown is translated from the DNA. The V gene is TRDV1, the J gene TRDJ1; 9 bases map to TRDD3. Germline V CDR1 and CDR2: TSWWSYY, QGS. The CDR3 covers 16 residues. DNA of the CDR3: TGTGCCCTTGGGAAACTAGGGGGGATACACACCGATAAACTCATCTTT. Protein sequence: CALGKLGGIHTDKLIF.

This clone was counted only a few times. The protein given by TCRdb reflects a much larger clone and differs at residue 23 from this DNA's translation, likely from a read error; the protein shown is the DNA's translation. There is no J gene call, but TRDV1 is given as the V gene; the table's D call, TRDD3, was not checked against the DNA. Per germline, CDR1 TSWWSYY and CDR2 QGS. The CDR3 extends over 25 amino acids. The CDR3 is CALGELFHTLRFPGGYAGYTDKPIF. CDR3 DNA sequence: TGTGCTCTTGGGGAACTGTTTCACACTCTACGATTTCCTGGGGGATACGCGGGGTACACCGATAAACCCATCTTT.

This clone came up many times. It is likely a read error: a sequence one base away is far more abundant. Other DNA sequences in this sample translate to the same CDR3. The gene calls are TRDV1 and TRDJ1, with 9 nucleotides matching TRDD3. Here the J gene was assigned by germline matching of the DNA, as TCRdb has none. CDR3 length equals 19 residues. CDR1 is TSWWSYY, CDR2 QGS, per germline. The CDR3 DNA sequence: TGTGCCCTTGGGACTACCAAGCGGGGATACGCCAATCACACCGATAAACTCATCTTT. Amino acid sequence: CALGTTKRGYANHTDKLIF.

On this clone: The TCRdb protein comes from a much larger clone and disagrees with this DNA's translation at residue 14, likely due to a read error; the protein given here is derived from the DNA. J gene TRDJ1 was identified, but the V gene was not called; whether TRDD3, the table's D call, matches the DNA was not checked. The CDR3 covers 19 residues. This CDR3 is CALGELHLPTKGSADKLIF. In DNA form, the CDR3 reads TGTGCTCTTGGGGAACTTCATCTTCCTACGAAGGGTTCCGCCGATAAACTCATCTTT.